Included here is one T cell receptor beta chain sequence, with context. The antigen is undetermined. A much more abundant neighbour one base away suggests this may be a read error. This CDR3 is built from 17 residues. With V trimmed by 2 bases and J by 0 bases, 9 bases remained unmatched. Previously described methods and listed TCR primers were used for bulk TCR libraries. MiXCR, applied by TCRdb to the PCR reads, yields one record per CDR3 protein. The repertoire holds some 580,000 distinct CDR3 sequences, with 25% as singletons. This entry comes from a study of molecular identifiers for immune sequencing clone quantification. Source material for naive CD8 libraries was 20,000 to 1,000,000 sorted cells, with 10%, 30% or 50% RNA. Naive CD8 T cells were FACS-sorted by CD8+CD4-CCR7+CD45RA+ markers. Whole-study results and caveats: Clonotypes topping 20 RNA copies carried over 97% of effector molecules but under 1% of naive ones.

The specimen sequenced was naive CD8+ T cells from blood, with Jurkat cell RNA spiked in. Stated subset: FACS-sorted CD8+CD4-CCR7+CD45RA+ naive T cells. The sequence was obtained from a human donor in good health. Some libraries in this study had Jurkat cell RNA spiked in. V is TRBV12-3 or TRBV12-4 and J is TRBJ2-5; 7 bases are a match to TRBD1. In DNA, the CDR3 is TGTGCCAGCAGTTTATCAGGGACAGACTTCCACCAAGAGACCCAGTACTTC. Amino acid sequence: CASSLSGTDFHQETQYF.